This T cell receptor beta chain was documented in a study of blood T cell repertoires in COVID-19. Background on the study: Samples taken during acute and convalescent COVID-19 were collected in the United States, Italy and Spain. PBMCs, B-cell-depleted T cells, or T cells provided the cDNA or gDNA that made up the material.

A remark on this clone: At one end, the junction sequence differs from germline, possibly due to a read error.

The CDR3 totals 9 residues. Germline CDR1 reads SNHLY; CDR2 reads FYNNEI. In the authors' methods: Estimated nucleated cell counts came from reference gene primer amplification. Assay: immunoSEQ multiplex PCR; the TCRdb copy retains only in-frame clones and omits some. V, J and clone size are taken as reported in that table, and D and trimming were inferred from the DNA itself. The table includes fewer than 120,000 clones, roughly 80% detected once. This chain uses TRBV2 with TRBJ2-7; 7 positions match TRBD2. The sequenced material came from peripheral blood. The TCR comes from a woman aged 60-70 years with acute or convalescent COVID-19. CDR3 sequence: CASSGGLSF. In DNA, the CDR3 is TGTGCCAGCTCGGGGGGTCTAAGCTTC. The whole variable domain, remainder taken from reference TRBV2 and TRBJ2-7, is EPEVTQTPSHQVTQMGQEVILRCVPISNHLYFYWYRQILGQKVEFLVSFYNNEISEKSEIFDDQFSVERPDGSNFTLKIRSTKLEDSAMYFCASSGGLSFGPGTRLTVT.